This T cell receptor (beta chain) was captured by sequencing in a study of beta chain features in type 1 diabetes. cDNA synthesis used the whole RNA isolate, giving expressed TCRB sequences. Method: immunoSEQ multiplex PCR; TCRdb's copy keeps in-frame clones and lacks some. The table has over 150,000 clones, about 8.5% seen once; the top ten hold 0.55% to 0.75%. CDR1 and CDR2 from the germline V gene are LNHNV and YYDKDF (reference sequence). V gave up 1 base and J gave up 0 bases, with 13 bases separating them. This CDR3 has 17 residues. This clonotype originated in a man between 18 and 29 years old in good health. The sequenced material came from central memory CD4+ T cells from blood. The chain links TRBV15 to TRBJ1-5; D not certain. The CDR3 DNA follows: TGTGCCACCAGCAGAGGGGCCATTCGGAATAGCAATCAGCCCCAGCATTTT. Protein: CATSRGAIRNSNQPQHF.